This T cell receptor (beta chain) was sequenced for a study of CD8+ T cells in alopecia areata. Across the study: C3H/HeJ donors with spontaneous alopecia, about 6-12 months old, supplied skin grafts to approximately 7-11-week-old female C3H/HeJ mice. Study-wide findings and caveats: Normal scalp showed lower clonality than lesional scalp, especially alopecia totalis/universalis. Scalp samples also yield sequences from resident alphabeta T cells of normal skin. Among patients, TCR sharing was less clear than in mice, a difference possibly due in part to HLA diversity in the patient population.

RNA, once extracted, was reverse transcribed into cDNA for use as the sequencing template. Clones were sequenced by immunoSEQ multiplex PCR, and TCRdb holds only the in-frame ones, with some missing. The specimen has some 120,000 clones, none found just once. In its sample, this clone was seen a few times. Its antigen is not identified. The gene names here belong to mouse. Coverage ceases 4 residues before the CDR3 finishes, and the germline J gene fills in the end. Germline assignment: CDR1 NNHDY and CDR2 SYVADS. The length of the CDR3 is 16 residues. V was clipped by 5 bases and J by 0 bases, with 16 bases between them.

The source is a C3H/HeJ mouse with alopecia areata. For this mouse line, the MHC haplotype is H2-k. The J gene is TRBJ2-3, the V gene TRBV13-3; tentative D call: TRBD1 (6 bases). Sequencing input: lesional skin. This chain's CDR3 is CASSGPGTHSAETLYF. Partial CDR3 DNA: TGTGCCAGCAGCGGACCCGGGACACATAGTGCAGAA.